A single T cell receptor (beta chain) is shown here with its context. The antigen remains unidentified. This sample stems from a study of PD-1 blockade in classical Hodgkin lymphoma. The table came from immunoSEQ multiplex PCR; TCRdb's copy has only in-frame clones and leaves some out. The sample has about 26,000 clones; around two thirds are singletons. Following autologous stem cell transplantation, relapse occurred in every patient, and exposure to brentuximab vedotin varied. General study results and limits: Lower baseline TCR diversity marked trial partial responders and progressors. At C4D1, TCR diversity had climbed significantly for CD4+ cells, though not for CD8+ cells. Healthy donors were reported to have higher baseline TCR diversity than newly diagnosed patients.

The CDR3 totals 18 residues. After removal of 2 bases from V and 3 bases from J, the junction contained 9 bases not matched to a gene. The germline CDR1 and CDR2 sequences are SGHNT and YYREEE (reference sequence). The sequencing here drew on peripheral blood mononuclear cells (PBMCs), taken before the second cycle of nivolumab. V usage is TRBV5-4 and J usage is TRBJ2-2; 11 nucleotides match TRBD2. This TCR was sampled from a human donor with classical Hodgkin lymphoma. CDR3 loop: CASSFGLAGEGDTGELFF. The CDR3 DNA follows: TGTGCCAGCAGCTTCGGACTAGCGGGTGAAGGGGACACCGGGGAGCTGTTTTTT.